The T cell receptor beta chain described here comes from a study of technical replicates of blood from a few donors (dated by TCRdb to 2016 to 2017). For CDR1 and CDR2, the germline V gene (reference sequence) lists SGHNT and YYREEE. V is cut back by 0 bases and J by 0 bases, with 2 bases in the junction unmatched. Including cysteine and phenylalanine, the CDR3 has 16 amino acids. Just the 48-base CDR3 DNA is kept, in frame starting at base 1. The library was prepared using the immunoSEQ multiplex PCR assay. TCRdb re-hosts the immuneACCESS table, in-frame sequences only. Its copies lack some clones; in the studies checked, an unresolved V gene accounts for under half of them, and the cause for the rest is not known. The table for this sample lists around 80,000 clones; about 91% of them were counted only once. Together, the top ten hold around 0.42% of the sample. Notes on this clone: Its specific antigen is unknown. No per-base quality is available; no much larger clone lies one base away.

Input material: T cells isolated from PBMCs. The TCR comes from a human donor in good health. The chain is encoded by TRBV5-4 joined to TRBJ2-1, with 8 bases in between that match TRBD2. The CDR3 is CASSLGGGISYNEQFF. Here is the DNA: TGTGCCAGCAGCTTGGGCGGGGGGATCTCCTACAATGAGCAGTTCTTC.